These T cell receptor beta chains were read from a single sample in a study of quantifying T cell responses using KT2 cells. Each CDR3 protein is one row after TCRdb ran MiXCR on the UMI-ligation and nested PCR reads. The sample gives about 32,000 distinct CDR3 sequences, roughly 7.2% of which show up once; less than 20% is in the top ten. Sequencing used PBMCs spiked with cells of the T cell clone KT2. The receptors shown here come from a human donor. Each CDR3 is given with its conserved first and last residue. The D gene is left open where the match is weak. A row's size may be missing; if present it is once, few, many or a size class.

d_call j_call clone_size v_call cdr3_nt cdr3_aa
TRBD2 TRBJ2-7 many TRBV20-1 TGCAGTGCTAGAGATTGGGAGGGGTATTCTGTCGAGCAGTACTTC CSARDWEGYSVEQYF
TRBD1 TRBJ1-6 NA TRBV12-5 TGTGCTAGTGGTTTGGTCGCCGTGGGACAGGGTAATTCACCCCTCCACTTT CASGLVAVGQGNSPLHF
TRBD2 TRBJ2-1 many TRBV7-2 TGTGCCAGCAGCTCGCGACTAGCGGGGAGGAGCTCCTACAATGAGCAGTTCTTC CASSSRLAGRSSYNEQFF
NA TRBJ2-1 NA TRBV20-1 TGCAGTGCTAGAGATGGCAGCTCCTACAATGAGCAGTTCTTC CSARDGSSYNEQFF
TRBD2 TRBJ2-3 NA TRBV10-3 TGTGCCATCAGTCTAGCGGGGGGGAGCACAGATACGCAGTATTTT CAISLAGGSTDTQYF
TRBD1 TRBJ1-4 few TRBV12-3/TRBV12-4 TGTGCCAGCAGACGGGACAGCCAAGGTGATGAAAAACTGTTTTTT CASRRDSQGDEKLFF
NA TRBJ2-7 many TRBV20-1 TGCAGTGCCAGGGACTCTACTGGAGCCTACGAGCAGTACTTC CSARDSTGAYEQYF
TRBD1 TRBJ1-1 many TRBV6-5 TGTGCCAGCACCCCCCCCAGGGGGCGCGGCACTGAAGCTTTCTTT CASTPPRGRGTEAFF
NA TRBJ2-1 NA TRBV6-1 TGTGCCAGCAGATGGTCTGGCGGGGGCCGCTCCTACAATGAGCAGTTCTTC CASRWSGGGRSYNEQFF
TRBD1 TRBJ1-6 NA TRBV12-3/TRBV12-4 TGTGCCAGCAGTTTAACGGGACAGGGTAATTCACCCCTCCACTTT CASSLTGQGNSPLHF
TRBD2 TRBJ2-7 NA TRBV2 TGTGCCAGCAGTGATCAACGAGTAGCGGGAGTCCCCTTC CASSDQRVAGVPF
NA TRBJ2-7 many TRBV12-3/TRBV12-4 TGTGCCAGCAGTTTAGGACCGCGTTCGTACGAGCAGTACTTC CASSLGPRSYEQYF
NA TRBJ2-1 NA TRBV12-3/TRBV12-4 TGTGCCAGCACCGAGTGGGGGGTAGGGGATGAGCAGTTCTTC CASTEWGVGDEQFF
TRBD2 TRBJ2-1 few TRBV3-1 TGTGCCAGCAGCCAATCGAGGGGACTAGCGGGGGGGTCCTCCTACAATGAGCAGTTCTTC CASSQSRGLAGGSSYNEQFF
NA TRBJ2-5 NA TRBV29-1 TGCAGCGTTGAATTATCCGCGACTGCACAAGAGACCCAGTACTTC CSVELSATAQETQYF
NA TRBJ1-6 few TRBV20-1 TGCAGTGCGCTCGACAGGACCTTTGTCTATAATTCACCCCTCCACTTT CSALDRTFVYNSPLHF
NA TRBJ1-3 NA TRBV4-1 TGCGCCAGCAGCCTGGTGGGAGACTCTGGAAACACCATATATTTT CASSLVGDSGNTIYF
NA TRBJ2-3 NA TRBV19 TGTGCCAGTAGTATAGACCCGGATCGCGCAGATACGCAGTATTTT CASSIDPDRADTQYF
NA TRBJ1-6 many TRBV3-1 TGTGCCAGCAGCCAGGGGTACTATAATTCACCCCTCCACTTT CASSQGYYNSPLHF
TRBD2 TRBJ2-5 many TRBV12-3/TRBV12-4 TGTGCCAGCAGTTACCAGACTAGCGGGATCCAAGAGACCCAGTACTTC CASSYQTSGIQETQYF
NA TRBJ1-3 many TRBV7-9 TGTGCCAGCAGCTTATCCGGGCTGAGAAACACCATATATTTT CASSLSGLRNTIYF
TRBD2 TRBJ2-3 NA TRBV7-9 TGTGCCAGCAGCTTACGTAGCGGGGGGGCTGGAGATACGCAGTATTTT CASSLRSGGAGDTQYF
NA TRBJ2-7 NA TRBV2 TGTGCCAGCAGTGAAGCGGCGCGGAGGCAGTACTTC CASSEAARRQYF
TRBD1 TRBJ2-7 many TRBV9 TGTGCCAGCAGCGTAGGGGAAGGGACAGGAACCTACGAGCAGTACTTC CASSVGEGTGTYEQYF
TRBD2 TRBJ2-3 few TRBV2 TGTGCCAGCCGATGGACTAGCGGGGATAGGACAGATACGCAGTATTTT CASRWTSGDRTDTQYF
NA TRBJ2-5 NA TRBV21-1 TGTGCCAGCAGCAGCGGGGGGGGACGGGAGACCCAGTACTTC CASSSGGGRETQYF
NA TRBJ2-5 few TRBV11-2 TGTGCCAGCAGCTTCGAATGGACCCAGTACTTC CASSFEWTQYF
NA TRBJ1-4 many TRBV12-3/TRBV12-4 TGTGCCAGCAGTTTACGGACGGGATTGAATGAAAAACTGTTTTTT CASSLRTGLNEKLFF
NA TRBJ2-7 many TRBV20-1 TGCAGTGCACCCGGGATCAACTCCTACGAGCAGTACTTC CSAPGINSYEQYF
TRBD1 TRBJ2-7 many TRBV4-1 TGCGCCAGCCTAGAAAGGACAGGGTCCAGGAACGAGCAGTACTTC CASLERTGSRNEQYF
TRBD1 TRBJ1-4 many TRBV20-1 TGCAGTGCGGGACAGGGGGCGATGGGTGAAAAACTGTTTTTT CSAGQGAMGEKLFF